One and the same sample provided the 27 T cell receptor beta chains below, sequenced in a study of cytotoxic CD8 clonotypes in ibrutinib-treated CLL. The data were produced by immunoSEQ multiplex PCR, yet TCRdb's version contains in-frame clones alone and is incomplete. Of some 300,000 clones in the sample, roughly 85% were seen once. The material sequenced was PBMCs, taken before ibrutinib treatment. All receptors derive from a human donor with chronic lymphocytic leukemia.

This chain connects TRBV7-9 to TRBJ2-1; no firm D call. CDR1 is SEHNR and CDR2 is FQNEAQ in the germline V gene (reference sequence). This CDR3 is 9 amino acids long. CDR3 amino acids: CASPNEQFF. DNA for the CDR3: TGTGCTTCACCCAATGAGCAGTTCTTC.

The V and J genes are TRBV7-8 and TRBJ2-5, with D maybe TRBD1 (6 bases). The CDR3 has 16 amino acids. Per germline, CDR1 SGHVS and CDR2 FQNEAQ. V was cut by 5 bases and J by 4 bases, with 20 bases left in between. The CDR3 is CASSMTQGIRRETQYF. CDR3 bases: TGTGCCAGCAGCATGACTCAGGGGATTAGGAGAGAGACCCAGTACTTC.

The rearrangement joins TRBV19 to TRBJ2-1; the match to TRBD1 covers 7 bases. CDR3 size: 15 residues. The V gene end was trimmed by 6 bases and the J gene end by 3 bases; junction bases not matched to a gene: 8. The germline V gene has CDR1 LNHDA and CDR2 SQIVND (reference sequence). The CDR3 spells CASRNRGRNYNEQFF. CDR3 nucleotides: TGTGCCAGTAGGAACAGGGGCCGCAACTACAATGAGCAGTTCTTC.

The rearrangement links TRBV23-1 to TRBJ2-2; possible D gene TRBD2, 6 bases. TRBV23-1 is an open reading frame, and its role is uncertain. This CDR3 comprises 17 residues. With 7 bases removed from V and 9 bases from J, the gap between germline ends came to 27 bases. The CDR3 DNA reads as TGCGCCAGCATCCGTACATCAGGACATCTAGCGCCCTGGGAGCTGTTTTTT. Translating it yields CASIRTSGHLAPWELFF.

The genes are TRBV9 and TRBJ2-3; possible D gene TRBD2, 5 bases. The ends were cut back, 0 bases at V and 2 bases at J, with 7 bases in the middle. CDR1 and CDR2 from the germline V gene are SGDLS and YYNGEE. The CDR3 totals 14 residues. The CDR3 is CASSVASYTDTQYF. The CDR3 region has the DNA TGTGCCAGCAGCGTAGCTAGCTACACAGATACGCAGTATTTT.

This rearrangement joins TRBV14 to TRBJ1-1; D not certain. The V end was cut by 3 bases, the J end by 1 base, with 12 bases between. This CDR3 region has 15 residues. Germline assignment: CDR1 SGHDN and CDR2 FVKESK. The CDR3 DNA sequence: TGTGCCAGCAGCCATATCGGGGAGGGGAACACTGAAGCTTTCTTT. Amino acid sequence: CASSHIGEGNTEAFF.

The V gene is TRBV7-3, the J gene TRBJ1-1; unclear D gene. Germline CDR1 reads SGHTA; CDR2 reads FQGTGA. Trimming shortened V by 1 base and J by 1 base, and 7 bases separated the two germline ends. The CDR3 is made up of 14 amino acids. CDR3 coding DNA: TGTGCCAGCAGCTTAAACCCCGGGAACACTGAAGCTTTCTTT. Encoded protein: CASSLNPGNTEAFF.

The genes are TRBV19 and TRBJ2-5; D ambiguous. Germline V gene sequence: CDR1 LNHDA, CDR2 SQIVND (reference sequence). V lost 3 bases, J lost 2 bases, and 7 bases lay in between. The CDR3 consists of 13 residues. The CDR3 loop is CASSISRQETQYF. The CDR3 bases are TGTGCCAGTAGTATCTCGCGGCAAGAGACCCAGTACTTC.

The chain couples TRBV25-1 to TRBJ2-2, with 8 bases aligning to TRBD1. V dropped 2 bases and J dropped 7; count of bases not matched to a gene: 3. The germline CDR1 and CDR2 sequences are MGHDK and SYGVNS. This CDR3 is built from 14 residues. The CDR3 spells CASSETGGGGELFF. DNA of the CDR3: TGTGCCAGCAGTGAAACAGGGGGTGGCGGGGAGCTGTTTTTT. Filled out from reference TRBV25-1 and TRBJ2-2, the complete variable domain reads EADIYQTPRYLVIGTGKKITLECSQTMGHDKMYWYQQDPGMELHLIHYSYGVNSTEKGDLSSESTVSRIRTEHFPLTLESARPSHTSQYLCASSETGGGGELFFGEGSRLTVL.

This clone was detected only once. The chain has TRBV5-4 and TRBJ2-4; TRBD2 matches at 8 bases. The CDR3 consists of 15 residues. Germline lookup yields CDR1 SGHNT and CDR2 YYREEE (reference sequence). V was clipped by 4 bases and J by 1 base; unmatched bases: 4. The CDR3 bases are TGTGCCAGCAGCGCTCCGGGAGGGGCCAAAAACATTCAGTACTTC. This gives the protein CASSAPGGAKNIQYF. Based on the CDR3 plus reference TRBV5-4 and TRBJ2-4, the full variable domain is ETGVTQSPTHLIKTRGQQVTLRCSSQSGHNTVSWYQQALGQGPQFIFQYYREEENGRGNFPPRFSGLQFPNYSSELNVNALELDDSALYLCASSAPGGAKNIQYFGAGTRLSVL.

The CDR3 sequence: CASSPREATTNEKLFF. CDR3 nucleotides: TGTGCCAGCAGCCCCCGGGAAGCAACAACTAATGAAAAACTGTTTTTT. This rearrangement joins TRBV28 to TRBJ1-4; D remains unclear. V was cut by 6 bases and J by 0 bases, with 14 bases left in between. This CDR3 region has 16 residues. The germline V gene has CDR1 MDHEN and CDR2 SYDVKM.

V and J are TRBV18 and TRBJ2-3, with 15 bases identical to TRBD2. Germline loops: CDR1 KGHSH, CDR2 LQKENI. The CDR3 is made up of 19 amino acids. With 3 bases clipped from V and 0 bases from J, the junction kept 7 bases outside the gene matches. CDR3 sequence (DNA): TGTGCCAGCTCACCGGGACTAGCGGGAGGCCCGACTAGCACAGATACGCAGTATTTT. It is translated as CASSPGLAGGPTSTDTQYF.

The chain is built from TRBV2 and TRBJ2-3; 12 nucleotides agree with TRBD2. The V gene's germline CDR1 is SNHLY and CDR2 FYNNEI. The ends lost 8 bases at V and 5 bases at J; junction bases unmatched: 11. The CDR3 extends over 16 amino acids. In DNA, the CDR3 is TGTGCCAGCCCACGGTGGCTAGCGGGAGGGAAAGATACGCAGTATTTT. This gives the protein CASPRWLAGGKDTQYF.

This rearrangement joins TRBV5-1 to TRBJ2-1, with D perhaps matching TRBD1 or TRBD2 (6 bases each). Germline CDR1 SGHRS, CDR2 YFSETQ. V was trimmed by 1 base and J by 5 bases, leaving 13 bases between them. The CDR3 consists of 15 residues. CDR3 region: CASSLMEGDHNEQFF. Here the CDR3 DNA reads TGCGCCAGCAGCTTGATGGAGGGGGACCACAATGAGCAGTTCTTC.

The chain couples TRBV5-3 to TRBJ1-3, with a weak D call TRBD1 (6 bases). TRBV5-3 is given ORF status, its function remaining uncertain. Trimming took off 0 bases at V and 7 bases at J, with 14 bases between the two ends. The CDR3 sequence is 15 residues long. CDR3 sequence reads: CARSLDGQGWNTIYF. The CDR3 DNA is TGTGCCAGAAGCTTGGATGGCCAGGGGTGGAACACCATATATTTT.

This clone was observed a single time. CDR3 coding DNA: TGCGCCAGCAGCCACGGACAGGGGGGCACCGGGGAGCTGTTTTTT. Protein: CASSHGQGGTGELFF. This chain links TRBV5-1 with TRBJ2-2, with TRBD1 matching 10 bases. CDR1 is SGHRS and CDR2 is YFSETQ in the germline V gene. The CDR3 spans 15 residues. V lost 4 bases, J lost 4 bases, and 4 bases stayed unmatched.

The CDR3: CAWSELRGQPVESNQPQHF. The CDR3 DNA sequence: TGTGCCTGGAGTGAACTCCGGGGACAGCCAGTCGAAAGCAATCAGCCCCAGCATTTT. The V and J genes are TRBV30 and TRBJ1-5; 7 positions agree with TRBD1. Per germline, CDR1 GTSNPN and CDR2 SVGIG (reference sequence). The CDR3 totals 19 residues. Trimming took 1 base from V and 1 from J; bases not matched to a gene: 16. Filled out from reference TRBV30 and TRBJ1-5, the complete variable domain reads SQTIHQWPATLVQPVGSPLSLECTVEGTSNPNLYWYRQAAGRGLQLLFYSVGIGQISSEVPQNLSASRPQDRQFILSSKKLLLSDSGFYLCAWSELRGQPVESNQPQHFGDGTRLSIL.

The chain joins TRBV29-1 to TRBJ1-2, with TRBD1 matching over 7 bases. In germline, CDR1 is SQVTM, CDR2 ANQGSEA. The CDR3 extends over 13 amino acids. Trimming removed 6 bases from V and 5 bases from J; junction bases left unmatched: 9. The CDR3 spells CSVATGAQYGYTF. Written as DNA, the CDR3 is TGCAGCGTCGCTACAGGGGCCCAATATGGCTACACCTTC.

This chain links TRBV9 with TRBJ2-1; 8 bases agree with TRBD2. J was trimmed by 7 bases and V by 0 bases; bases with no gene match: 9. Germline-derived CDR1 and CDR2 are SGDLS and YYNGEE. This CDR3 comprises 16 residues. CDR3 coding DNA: TGTGCCAGCAGCGTAGACCCCGGGAGGGCCCGGAATGAGCAGTTCTTC. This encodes CASSVDPGRARNEQFF.

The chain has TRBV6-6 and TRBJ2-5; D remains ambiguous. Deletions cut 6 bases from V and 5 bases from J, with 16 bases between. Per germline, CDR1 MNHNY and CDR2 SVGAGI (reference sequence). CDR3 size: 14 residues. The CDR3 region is CASSPSDIRETQYF. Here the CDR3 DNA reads TGTGCCAGCAGCCCAAGCGACATAAGGGAGACCCAGTACTTC.

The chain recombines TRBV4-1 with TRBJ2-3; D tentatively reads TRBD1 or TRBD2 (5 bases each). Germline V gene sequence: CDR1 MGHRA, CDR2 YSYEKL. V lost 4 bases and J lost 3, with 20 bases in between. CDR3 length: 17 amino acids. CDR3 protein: CASSPGDSGARTDTQYF. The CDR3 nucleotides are TGCGCCAGCAGCCCGGGCGACTCCGGGGCTCGAACAGATACGCAGTATTTT.

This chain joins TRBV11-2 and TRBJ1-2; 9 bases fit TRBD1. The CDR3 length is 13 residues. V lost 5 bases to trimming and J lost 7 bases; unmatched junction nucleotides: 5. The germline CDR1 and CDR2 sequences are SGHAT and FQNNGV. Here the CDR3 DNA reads TGTGCCAGCAGCGCACAGGGGGCGAGTGGCTACACCTTC. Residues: CASSAQGASGYTF.

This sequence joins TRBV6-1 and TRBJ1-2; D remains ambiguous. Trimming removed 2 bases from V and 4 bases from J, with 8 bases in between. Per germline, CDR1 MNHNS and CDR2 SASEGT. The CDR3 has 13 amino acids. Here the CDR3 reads CASSETRAYGYTF. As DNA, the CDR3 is TGTGCCAGCAGTGAAACGAGGGCCTATGGCTACACCTTC.

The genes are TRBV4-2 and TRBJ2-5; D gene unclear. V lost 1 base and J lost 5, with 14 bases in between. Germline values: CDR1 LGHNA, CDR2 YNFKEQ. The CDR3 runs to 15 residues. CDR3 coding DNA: TGTGCCAGCAGCCAAGTTTTTGGGGTAGGCGAGACCCAGTACTTC. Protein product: CASSQVFGVGETQYF.

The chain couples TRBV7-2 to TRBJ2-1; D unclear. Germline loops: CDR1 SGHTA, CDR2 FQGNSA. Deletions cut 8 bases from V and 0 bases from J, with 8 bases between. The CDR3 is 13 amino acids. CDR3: CASHPGSYNEQFF. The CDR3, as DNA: TGTGCCAGCCATCCGGGCTCCTACAATGAGCAGTTCTTC.

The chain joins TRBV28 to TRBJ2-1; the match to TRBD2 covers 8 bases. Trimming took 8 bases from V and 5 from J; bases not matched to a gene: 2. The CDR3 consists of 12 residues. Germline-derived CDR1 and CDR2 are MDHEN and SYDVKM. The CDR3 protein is CASAGGDNEQFF. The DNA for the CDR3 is TGTGCCAGCGCGGGGGGAGACAATGAGCAGTTCTTC.

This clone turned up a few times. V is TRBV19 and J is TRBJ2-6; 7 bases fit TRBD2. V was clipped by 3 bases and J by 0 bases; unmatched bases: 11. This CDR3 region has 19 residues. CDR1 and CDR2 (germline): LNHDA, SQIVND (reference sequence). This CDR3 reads CASSIWLAELSSGANVLTF. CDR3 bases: TGTGCCAGTAGTATTTGGCTAGCGGAACTCAGCTCTGGGGCCAACGTCCTGACTTTC.